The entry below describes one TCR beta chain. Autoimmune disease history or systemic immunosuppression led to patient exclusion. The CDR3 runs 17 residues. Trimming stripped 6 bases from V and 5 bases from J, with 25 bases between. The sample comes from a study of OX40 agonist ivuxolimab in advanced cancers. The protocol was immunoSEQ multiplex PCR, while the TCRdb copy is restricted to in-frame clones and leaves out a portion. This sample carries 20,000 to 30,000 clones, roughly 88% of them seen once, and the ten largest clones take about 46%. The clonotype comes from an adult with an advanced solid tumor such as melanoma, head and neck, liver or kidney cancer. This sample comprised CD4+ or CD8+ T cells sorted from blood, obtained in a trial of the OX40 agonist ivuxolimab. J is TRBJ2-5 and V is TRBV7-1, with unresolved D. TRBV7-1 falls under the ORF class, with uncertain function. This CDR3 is CASSEQQWIIVDETQYF. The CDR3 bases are TGTGCCAGCAGTGAGCAGCAGTGGATCATCGTCGACGAGACCCAGTACTTC.